This passage covers 16 T cell receptor beta chains from one sample sequenced in a study of blood T cell repertoires in COVID-19. TCRdb keeps only in-frame clones here, not all; method: immunoSEQ multiplex PCR. The sample has approximately 110,000 clones; 69% are singletons. Sequencing used peripheral blood. These receptor sequences come from a man aged 80 or over with acute or convalescent COVID-19.

The J gene is TRBJ2-7, the V gene TRBV3-1 (or the pseudogene TRBV3-2), with D perhaps matching TRBD2 (5 bases). Between the trimmed V and J ends, which lost 4 bases and 5 bases, there was a span of 24 bases. Germline CDR1 and CDR2: LGHDT and YNNKEL (reference sequence). CDR3 length equals 17 residues. CDR3 protein: CASSLLSGGRSWNEQYF. CDR3 bases: TGTGCCAGCAGCCTCCTCTCAGGAGGCCGATCGTGGAACGAGCAGTACTTC.

The V call is TRBV4-3, the J call TRBJ2-2; unclear D gene. From germline, CDR1 is LGHNA and CDR2 YSLEER. The V and J ends lost 4 bases and 4 bases respectively, with 19 bases between them. CDR3 length: 17 residues. The CDR3 DNA reads as TGCGCCAGCAGCCCTCGTCCCGCTAGAGGTACCACCGGGGAGCTGTTTTTT. Its translation: CASSPRPARGTTGELFF.

The J gene is TRBJ1-1, the V gene TRBV2; D not certain. This CDR3 contains 15 residues. Germline V lookup: CDR1 SNHLY, CDR2 FYNNEI. V was cut by 4 bases and J by 0 bases, with 12 bases left in between. Here the CDR3 reads CASSAEDYMNTEAFF. CDR3 DNA sequence: TGTGCCAGCAGTGCAGAGGATTATATGAACACTGAAGCTTTCTTT.

The chain joins TRBV7-9 to TRBJ2-1, with TRBD2 matching 9 bases. The germline V gene encodes CDR1 SEHNR and CDR2 FQNEAQ (reference sequence). Trimming took 4 bases from V and 9 from J; bases not matched to a gene: 13. The CDR3 is made up of 16 amino acids. The CDR3 DNA is TGTGCCAGCAGCTCCCTGGGTAGCGGGAGTTTGCGTGAGCAGTTCTTC. Protein: CASSSLGSGSLREQFF. Full variable domain (outside the CDR3, taken from reference TRBV7-9 and TRBJ2-1): DTGVSQNPRHKITKRGQNVTFRCDPISEHNRLYWYRQTLGQGPEFLTYFQNEAQLEKSRLLSDRFSAERPKGSFSTLEIQRTEQGDSAMYLCASSSLGSGSLREQFFGPGTRLTVL.

The rearrangement links TRBV3-1 (or the pseudogene TRBV3-2) to TRBJ2-1; D is ambiguous. V was cut by 2 bases and J by 0 bases, with 8 bases left in between. This CDR3 is 15 amino acids long. Looked up from germline, CDR1 is LGHDT and CDR2 is YNNKEL (reference sequence). The CDR3 bases are TGTGCCAGCAGCCAATCGGTCGGCTCCTACAATGAGCAGTTCTTC. It translates to CASSQSVGSYNEQFF.

The chain links TRBV28 to TRBJ2-3, with 9 bases aligning to TRBD2. Germline V CDR1 and CDR2: MDHEN, SYDVKM. V gave up 5 bases and J gave up 4 bases; unmatched junction bases: 7. The CDR3 covers 15 residues. The CDR3 here is CASSPPSGTADTQYF. CDR3 nucleotide sequence: TGTGCCAGCAGTCCCCCTAGCGGGACGGCAGATACGCAGTATTTT.

The chain has TRBV7-9 and TRBJ1-6; no firm D call. The CDR3 runs 13 residues. V was clipped by 6 bases and J by 9 bases, with 12 bases between them. Germline V gene data show CDR1 as SEHNR and CDR2 as FQNEAQ (reference sequence). This CDR3 reads CASSYDSVSPLHF. For the CDR3, the DNA is TGTGCCAGCAGTTATGATTCGGTTTCACCCCTCCACTTT. Looking up the rest from reference TRBV7-9 and TRBJ1-6 gives the full variable domain: DTGVSQNPRHKITKRGQNVTFRCDPISEHNRLYWYRQTLGQGPEFLTYFQNEAQLEKSRLLSDRFSAERPKGSFSTLEIQRTEQGDSAMYLCASSYDSVSPLHFGNGTRLTVT.

This clone was picked up a small number of times. The chain recombines TRBV4-2 with TRBJ1-2; no reliable D call. Per the germline V gene, CDR1 is LGHNA and CDR2 is YNFKEQ. The CDR3 is 13 amino acids. V was clipped by 1 base and J by 5 bases, with 8 bases between them. The CDR3 protein is CASSQGPQYGYTF. The CDR3 bases are TGTGCCAGCAGCCAAGGCCCGCAGTATGGCTACACCTTC.

This chain uses TRBV27 with TRBJ2-7; 8 nucleotides align to TRBD2. The CDR3 sequence is 14 residues long. Trimming took 9 bases from V and 3 from J; bases not matched to a gene: 10. Germline CDR1 and CDR2: MNHEY and SMNVEV (reference sequence). The CDR3 spells CASKGSGRGYEQYF. CDR3 in DNA: TGTGCCAGTAAGGGGAGCGGGAGAGGCTACGAGCAGTACTTC.

The J gene is TRBJ2-3, the V gene TRBV10-3, with TRBD2 identical over 8 bases. CDR1 and CDR2 (germline): ENHRY, SYGVKD. Losses at the gene ends were 4 bases for V and 1 base for J; bases not matched to a gene: 25. The CDR3 has 22 residues. The CDR3 DNA reads TGTGCCATCAGTGGCCAGGGAGAAGGAATGGGTAGCGGGACCTCCGGCACAGATACGCAGTATTTT. Translation: CAISGQGEGMGSGTSGTDTQYF.

The V gene is TRBV28, the J gene TRBJ2-7, with 7 bases aligning to TRBD1. In germline, CDR1 is MDHEN, CDR2 SYDVKM. CDR3 length: 12 amino acids. J was trimmed by 7 bases and V by 6 bases; bases with no gene match: 6. CDR3: CASSQDRVEQYF. The DNA of the CDR3 is TGTGCCAGCAGCCAAGACAGGGTTGAGCAGTACTTC.

This clone showed up just a few times. The chain couples TRBV5-4 to TRBJ2-1; 8 bases are a match to TRBD2. This CDR3 has 15 amino acids. With 4 bases clipped from V and 2 bases from J, the junction kept 5 bases outside the gene matches. CDR1 and CDR2 from the germline V gene are SGHNT and YYREEE (reference sequence). CDR3 nucleotide sequence: TGTGCCAGCAGCAGACGGGAGGGGGCCTACAATGAGCAGTTCTTC. It codes for CASSRREGAYNEQFF.

The rearrangement links TRBV7-6 to TRBJ2-7; the match to TRBD2 covers 7 bases. V was pared by 8 bases and J by 1 base, with 11 bases of the junction left unmatched. This CDR3 comprises 15 residues. Germline assignment: CDR1 SGHVS and CDR2 FNYEAQ. CDR3 amino acids: CASATDGGRSYEQYF. The CDR3 nucleotides are TGTGCCAGCGCTACAGACGGGGGGAGGTCCTACGAGCAGTACTTC.

This clone was recorded once. The V gene is TRBV5-6, the J gene TRBJ1-5; 8 nucleotides line up with TRBD1. The junction had 9 bases not matched to a gene; V was cut back by 0 bases and J by 7 bases. Germline V CDR1 and CDR2: SGHDT, YYEEEE. The CDR3 runs to 16 residues. CDR3 in DNA: TGTGCCAGCAGCTTGGGTGGCAGGGGGCTAGAACAGCCCCAGCATTTT. It codes for CASSLGGRGLEQPQHF.

This clone was picked up a small number of times. The chain employs TRBV11-2 and TRBJ1-1; 7 bases agree with TRBD1. The length of the CDR3 is 13 residues. Unmatched junction bases numbered 13, after V lost 10 bases and J lost 8 bases. Germline CDR1 is SGHAT and CDR2 is FQNNGV. The CDR3 loop reads CAIGPDRLDEAFF. DNA for the CDR3: TGTGCCATCGGGCCGGACAGGCTTGACGAAGCTTTCTTT.

This clone was seen a single time. This chain joins TRBV20-1 and TRBJ1-1; no definite D call. V was shortened by 3 bases and J by 0 bases, with 14 bases between the two germline ends. The CDR3 runs 15 residues. Germline CDR1 and CDR2: DFQATT and SNEGSKA (reference sequence). Written as DNA, the CDR3 is TGCAGTGCTAGTGGATTTATATCTATGAACACTGAAGCTTTCTTT. It translates to CSASGFISMNTEAFF.